The 4 T cell receptor beta chains below all came from one sample that was sequenced in a study of T-cell memory formation after mild COVID-19. From the 5' RACE reads, TCRdb called clonotypes with MiXCR, one entry per CDR3 protein. The table shows under 450,000 distinct CDR3 sequences, with roughly 20% occurring only once. The sample taken for sequencing was PBMCs or a T cell subset sorted from them (not recorded which). These receptors were collected from a man aged 18 to 30 who had mild COVID-19 (a few samples of this study predate the infection). Cell type and time point are not known.

The chain joins TRBV3-1 to TRBJ2-7; 10 nucleotides line up with TRBD1. The J segment lost 6 bases and the V segment lost 1 base, leaving 6 bases of the junction unmatched. There are 15 residues in the CDR3. The germline V gene has CDR1 LGHDT and CDR2 YNNKEL (reference sequence). Here the CDR3 reads CASSQGPGTGAEQYF. DNA for the CDR3: TGTGCCAGCAGCCAAGGCCCCGGGACAGGGGCCGAGCAGTACTTC.

The chain has TRBV20-1 and TRBJ2-3; D unresolved. CDR1 DFQATT and CDR2 SNEGSKA come from the germline V gene (reference sequence). CDR3 size: 12 residues. V gave up 3 bases and J gave up 4 bases, with 8 bases separating them. This CDR3 reads CSASPGADTQYF. The CDR3 coding sequence is TGCAGTGCTAGCCCAGGAGCAGATACGCAGTATTTT.

The sample holds a few counts of this clonotype. The chain is built from TRBV27 and TRBJ1-6; D not certain. The V gene lost 1 base and the J gene lost 0 bases, with 7 bases spanning the gap. This CDR3 region has 16 residues. Germline V gene data show CDR1 as MNHEY and CDR2 as SMNVEV (reference sequence). The CDR3 reads CASSLLASSYNSPLHF. CDR3 nucleotide sequence: TGTGCCAGCAGTTTATTGGCGAGCTCCTATAATTCACCCCTCCACTTT.

The J gene is TRBJ2-7, the V gene TRBV5-1; a weak D match, TRBD1 (7 bases). The CDR3 covers 13 residues. The germline V gene has CDR1 SGHRS and CDR2 YFSETQ. V dropped 0 bases and J dropped 5 bases, with 9 bases sitting between them. CDR3 loop: CASSLAGGHEQYV. The DNA of the CDR3 is TGCGCCAGCAGCTTGGCAGGGGGGCACGAGCAGTACGTC.